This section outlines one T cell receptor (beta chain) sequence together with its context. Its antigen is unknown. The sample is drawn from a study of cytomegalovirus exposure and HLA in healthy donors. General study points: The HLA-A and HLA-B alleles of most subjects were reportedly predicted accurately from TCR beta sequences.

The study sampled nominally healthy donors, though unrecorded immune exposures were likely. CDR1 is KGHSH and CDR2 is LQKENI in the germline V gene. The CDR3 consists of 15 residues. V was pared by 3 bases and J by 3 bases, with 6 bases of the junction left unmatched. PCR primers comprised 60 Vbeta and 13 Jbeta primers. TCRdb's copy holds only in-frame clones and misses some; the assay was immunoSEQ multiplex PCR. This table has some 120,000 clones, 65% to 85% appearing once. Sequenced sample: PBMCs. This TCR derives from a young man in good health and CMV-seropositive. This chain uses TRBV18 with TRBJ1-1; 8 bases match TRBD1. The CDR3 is CASSPSTGGDTEAFF. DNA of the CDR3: TGTGCCAGCTCACCTTCAACAGGGGGGGACACTGAAGCTTTCTTT. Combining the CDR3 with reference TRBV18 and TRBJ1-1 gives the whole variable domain NAGVMQNPRHLVRRRGQEARLRCSPMKGHSHVYWYRQLPEEGLKFMVYLQKENIIDESGMPKERFSAEFPKEGPSILRIQQVVRGDSAAYFCASSPSTGGDTEAFFGQGTRLTVV.